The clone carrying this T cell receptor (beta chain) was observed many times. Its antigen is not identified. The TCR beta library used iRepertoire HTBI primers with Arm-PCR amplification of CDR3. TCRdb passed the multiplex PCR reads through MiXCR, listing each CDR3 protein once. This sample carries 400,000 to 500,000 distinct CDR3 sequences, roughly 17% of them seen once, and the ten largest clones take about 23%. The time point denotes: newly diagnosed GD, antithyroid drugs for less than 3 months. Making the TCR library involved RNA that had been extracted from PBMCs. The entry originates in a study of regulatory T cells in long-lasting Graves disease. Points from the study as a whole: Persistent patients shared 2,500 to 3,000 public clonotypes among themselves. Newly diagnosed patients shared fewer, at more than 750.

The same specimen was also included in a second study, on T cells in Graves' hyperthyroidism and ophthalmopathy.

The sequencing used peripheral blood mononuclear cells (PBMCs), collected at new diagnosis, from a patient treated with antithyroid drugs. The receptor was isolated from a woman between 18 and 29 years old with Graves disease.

CDR3: CASSEERDGRGETQYF. CDR3 nucleotide sequence: TGTGCCAGCTCGGAGGAACGAGACGGGCGCGGGGAGACCCAGTACTTC. V usage is TRBV18 and J usage is TRBJ2-5; tentative D call: TRBD2 (5 bases). The CDR3 is 16 amino acids. Trimming took 6 bases from V and 5 from J, leaving 22 bases between them. Looked up from germline, CDR1 is KGHSH and CDR2 is LQKENI.